Listed below are T cell receptor beta chains from one sample, sequenced in a study of T cells in Graves' hyperthyroidism and ophthalmopathy. MiXCR, applied by TCRdb to the multiplex PCR reads, yields one record per CDR3 protein. This sample carries 550,000 to 700,000 distinct CDR3 sequences, under 60% of them seen once, and the ten largest clones take around 20%. The sequencing input was peripheral blood or thyroid tissue (not recorded which). The receptors were gathered from an adult woman with Graves' disease, either hyperthyroidism or ophthalmopathy (not recorded which). Each CDR3 is given without its conserved first and last residue. Each record gives: CDR3 protein, V gene, J gene.

ASSLDSAGGGYT	TRBV7-2	TRBJ1-2
SARDTLGTSYEQY	TRBV20-1	TRBJ2-7
ASRPGPYSNQPQH	TRBV6-1	TRBJ1-5
SAQDLVFEQY	TRBV20-1	TRBJ2-7
ASSVGKNSPLH	TRBV9	TRBJ1-6
ASSANVLT	TRBV2	TRBJ2-6
ASSSFSRIFYGYT	TRBV19	TRBJ1-2
ASSGGLAGLH	TRBV6-1	TRBJ1-6
ASSSWELAANEQF	TRBV7-2	-
ASSEEDTLSGNTIY	TRBV2	TRBJ1-3
AQEGAHEKLF	TRBV10-3	TRBJ1-4